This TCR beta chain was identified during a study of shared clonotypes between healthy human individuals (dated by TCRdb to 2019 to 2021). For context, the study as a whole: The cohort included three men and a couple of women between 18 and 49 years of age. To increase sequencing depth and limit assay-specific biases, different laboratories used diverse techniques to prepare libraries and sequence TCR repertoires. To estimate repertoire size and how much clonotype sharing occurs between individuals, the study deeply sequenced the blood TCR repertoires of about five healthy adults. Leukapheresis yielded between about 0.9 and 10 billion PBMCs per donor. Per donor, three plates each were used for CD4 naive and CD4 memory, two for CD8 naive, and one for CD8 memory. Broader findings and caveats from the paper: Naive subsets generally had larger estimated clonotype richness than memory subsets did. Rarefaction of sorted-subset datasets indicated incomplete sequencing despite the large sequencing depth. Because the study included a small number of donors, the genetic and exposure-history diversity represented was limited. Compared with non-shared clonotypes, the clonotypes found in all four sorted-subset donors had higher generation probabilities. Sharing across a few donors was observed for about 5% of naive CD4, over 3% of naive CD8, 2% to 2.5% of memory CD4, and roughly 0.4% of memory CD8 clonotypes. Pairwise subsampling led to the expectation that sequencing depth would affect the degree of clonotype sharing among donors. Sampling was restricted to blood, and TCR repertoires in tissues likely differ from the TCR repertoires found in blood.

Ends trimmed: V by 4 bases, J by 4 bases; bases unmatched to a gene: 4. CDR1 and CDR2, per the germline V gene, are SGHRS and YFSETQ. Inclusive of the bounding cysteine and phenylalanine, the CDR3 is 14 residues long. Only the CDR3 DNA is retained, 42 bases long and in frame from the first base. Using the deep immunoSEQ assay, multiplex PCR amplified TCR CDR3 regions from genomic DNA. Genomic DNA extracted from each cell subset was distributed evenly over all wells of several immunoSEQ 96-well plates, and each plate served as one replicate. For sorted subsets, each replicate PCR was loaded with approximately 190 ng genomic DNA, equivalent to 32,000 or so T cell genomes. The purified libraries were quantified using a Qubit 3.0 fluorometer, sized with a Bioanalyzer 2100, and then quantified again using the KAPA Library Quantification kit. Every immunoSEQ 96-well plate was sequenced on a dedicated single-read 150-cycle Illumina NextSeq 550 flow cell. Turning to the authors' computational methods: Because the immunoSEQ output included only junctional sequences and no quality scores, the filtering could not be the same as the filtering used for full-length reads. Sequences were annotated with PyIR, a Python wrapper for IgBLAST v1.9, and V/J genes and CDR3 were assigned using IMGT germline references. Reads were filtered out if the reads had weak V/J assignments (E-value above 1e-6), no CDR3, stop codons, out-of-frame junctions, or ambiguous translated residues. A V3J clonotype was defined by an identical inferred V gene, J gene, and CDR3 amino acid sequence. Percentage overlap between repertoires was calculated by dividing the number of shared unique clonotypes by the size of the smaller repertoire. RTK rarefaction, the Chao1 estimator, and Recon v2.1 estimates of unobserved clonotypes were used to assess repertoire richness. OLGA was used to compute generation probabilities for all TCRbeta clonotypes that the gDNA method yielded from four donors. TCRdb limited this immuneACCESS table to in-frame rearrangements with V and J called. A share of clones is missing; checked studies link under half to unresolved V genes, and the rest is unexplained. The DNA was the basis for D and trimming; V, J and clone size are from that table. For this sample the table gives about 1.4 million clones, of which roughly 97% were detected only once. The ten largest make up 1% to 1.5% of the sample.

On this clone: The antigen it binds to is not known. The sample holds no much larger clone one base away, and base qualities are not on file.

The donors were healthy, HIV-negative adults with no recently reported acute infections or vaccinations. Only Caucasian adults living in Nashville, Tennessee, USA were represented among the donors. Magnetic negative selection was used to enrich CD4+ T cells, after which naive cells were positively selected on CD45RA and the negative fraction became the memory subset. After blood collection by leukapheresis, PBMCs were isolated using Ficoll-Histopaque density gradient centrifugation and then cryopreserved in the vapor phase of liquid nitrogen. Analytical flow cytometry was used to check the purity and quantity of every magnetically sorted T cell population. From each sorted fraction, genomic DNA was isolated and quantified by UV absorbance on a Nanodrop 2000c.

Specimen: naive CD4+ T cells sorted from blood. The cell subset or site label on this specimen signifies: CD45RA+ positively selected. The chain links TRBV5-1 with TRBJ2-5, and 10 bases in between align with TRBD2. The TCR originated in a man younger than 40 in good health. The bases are TGCGCCAGCAGCGTTACTAGCGGGGCAGAGACCCAGTACTTC. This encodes CASSVTSGAETQYF.